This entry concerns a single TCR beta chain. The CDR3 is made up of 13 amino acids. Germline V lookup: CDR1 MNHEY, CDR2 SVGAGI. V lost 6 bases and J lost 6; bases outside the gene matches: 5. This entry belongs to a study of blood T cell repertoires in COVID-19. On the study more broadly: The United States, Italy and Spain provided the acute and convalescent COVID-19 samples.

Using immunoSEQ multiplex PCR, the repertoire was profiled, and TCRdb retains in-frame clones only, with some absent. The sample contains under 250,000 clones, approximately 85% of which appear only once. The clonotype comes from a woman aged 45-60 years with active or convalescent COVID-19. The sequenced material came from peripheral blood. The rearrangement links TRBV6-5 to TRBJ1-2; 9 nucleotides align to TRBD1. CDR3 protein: CASRGTGLDGYTF. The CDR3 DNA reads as TGTGCCAGCAGGGGGACAGGGTTGGATGGCTACACCTTC.